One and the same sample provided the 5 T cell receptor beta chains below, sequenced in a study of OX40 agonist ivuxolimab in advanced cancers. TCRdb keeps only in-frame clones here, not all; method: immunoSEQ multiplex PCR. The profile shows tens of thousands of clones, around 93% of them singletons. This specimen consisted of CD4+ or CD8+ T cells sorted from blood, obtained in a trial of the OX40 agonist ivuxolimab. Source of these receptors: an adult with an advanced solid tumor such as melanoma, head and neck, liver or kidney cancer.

The DNA for the CDR3 is TGCGCCAGCAGCCCCGGACTAGCGGGAGGGAACGAGCAGTACTTC. Translation: CASSPGLAGGNEQYF. The rearrangement joins TRBV4-1 to TRBJ2-7, with TRBD2 matching 15 bases. Germline V gives CDR1 MGHRA, CDR2 YSYEKL. The J segment lost 5 bases and the V segment lost 4 bases, leaving 3 bases of the junction unmatched. The CDR3 consists of 15 residues.

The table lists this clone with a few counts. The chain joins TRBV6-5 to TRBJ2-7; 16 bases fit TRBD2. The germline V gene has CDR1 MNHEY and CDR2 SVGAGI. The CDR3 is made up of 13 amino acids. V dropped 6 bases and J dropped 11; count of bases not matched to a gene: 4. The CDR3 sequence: CASRMGTSGREYF. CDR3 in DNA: TGTGCCAGCAGGATGGGGACTAGCGGGAGGGAGTACTTC.

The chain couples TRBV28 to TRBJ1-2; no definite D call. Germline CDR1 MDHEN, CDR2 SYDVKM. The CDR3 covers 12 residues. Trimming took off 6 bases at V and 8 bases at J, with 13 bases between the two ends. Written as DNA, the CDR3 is TGTGCCAGCAGCCCCGAGGTTTGGGGCTACACCTTC. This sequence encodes CASSPEVWGYTF.

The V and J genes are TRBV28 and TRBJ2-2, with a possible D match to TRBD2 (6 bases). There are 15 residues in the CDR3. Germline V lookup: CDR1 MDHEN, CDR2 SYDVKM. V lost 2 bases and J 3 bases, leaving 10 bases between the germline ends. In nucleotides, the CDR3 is TGTGCCAGCAGTTTAGGCTGGGGGGACACCGGGGAGCTGTTTTTT. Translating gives CASSLGWGDTGELFF.

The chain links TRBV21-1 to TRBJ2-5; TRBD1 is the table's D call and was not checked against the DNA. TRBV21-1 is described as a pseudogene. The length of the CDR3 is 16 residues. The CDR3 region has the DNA TGTGCCAGCAGCATTACACAGGGGGCGAACAGGGAGACCCAGTACTTC. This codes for CASSITQGANRETQYF.